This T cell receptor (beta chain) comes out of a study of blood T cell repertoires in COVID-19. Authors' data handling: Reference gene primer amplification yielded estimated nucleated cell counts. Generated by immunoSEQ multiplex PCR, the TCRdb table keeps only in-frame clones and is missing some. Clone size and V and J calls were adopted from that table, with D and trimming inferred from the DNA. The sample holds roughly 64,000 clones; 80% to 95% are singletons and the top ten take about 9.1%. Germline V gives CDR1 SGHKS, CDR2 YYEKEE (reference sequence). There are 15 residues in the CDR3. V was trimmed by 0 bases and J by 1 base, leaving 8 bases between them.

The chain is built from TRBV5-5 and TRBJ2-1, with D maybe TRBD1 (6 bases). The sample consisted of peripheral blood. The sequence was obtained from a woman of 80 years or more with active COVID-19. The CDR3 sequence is CASSLVQGSYNEQFF. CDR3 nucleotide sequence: TGTGCCAGCAGCTTGGTTCAGGGGTCCTACAATGAGCAGTTCTTC.